The rows below give T cell receptor beta chains drawn from one sample of a study of blood T cell repertoires in COVID-19. Here immunoSEQ multiplex PCR was the method, and the copy in TCRdb shows in-frame clones only, minus some. Here the sample spans 150,000 to 200,000 clones, 70% to 90% being singletons. Input material: peripheral blood. The receptors come from a man younger than 35 who had recovered from COVID-19. Both conserved end residues are part of each CDR3. A D gene is named only where the DNA matches it firmly. Only some rows state a clone size, as once, few, many or a class for expanded clones.

cdr3_nt	cdr3_aa	j_call	clone_size	v_call	d_call
TGCGCCAGCACCAATGCCGGGACTAGCGGAGGTTACACCGGGGAGCTGTTTTTT	CASTNAGTSGGYTGELFF	TRBJ2-2	.	TRBV5-1	TRBD2
TGTGCCAGCAGACGAGACAATAGCAATCAGCCCCAGCATTTT	CASRRDNSNQPQHF	TRBJ1-5	.	TRBV7-8	.
TGTGCCAGCAGCGCGGGACAGGGGGTGACACCCCTCCACTTT	CASSAGQGVTPLHF	TRBJ1-6	.	TRBV7-2	TRBD1
TGTGCCAGCTCACCACCGTCAGGGTACTATGGCTACACCTTC	CASSPPSGYYGYTF	TRBJ1-2	.	TRBV18	.
TGCGCCAGCAGTCCGCGGGAGTCATCCTACGAGCAGTACTTC	CASSPRESSYEQYF	TRBJ2-7	once	TRBV5-1	TRBD2
TGTGCCAGCAGCTTGGGTCCAGGGACTTATGGCTACACCTTC	CASSLGPGTYGYTF	TRBJ1-2	.	TRBV5-6	.
TGTGCCAGCAGCTTCTATCCCCGAGGGAGGGCAGGCCCCAGGGATACGCAGTATTTT	CASSFYPRGRAGPRDTQYF	TRBJ2-3	.	TRBV11-2	TRBD2
TGTGCCAGCAGCCCCCTAGCGGGAGTTGAGACCCAGTACTTC	CASSPLAGVETQYF	TRBJ2-5	.	TRBV3-1/TRBV3-2	TRBD2
TGTGCCAGCAGCGTTCAGGGGGACTATGGCTACACCTTC	CASSVQGDYGYTF	TRBJ1-2	.	TRBV9	TRBD1
TGTGCCAGCAGTCGAATTCCGGGACAGGGTAGGGATACGCAGTATTTT	CASSRIPGQGRDTQYF	TRBJ2-3	.	TRBV6-2/TRBV6-3	TRBD1
TGTGCCAGCTCACCAAGGGGGACTGGGGCCAACGTCCTGACTTTC	CASSPRGTGANVLTF	TRBJ2-6	.	TRBV18	.
TGTGCCAGCAGGGAGGGGAGAATGAACACTGAAGCTTTCTTT	CASREGRMNTEAFF	TRBJ1-1	.	TRBV2	.
TGTGCCAGCAGCTTTGGGGGGATCAACACTGAAGCTTTCTTT	CASSFGGINTEAFF	TRBJ1-1	.	TRBV11-2	.
TGTGCCAGTAGTGGTGACAGGGGTGGATCCTACGAGCAGTACTTC	CASSGDRGGSYEQYF	TRBJ2-7	.	TRBV19	TRBD1
TGCGCCAGCAGCTTGATCGGGACAATGAACACTGAAGCTTTCTTT	CASSLIGTMNTEAFF	TRBJ1-1	.	TRBV5-1	.
TGTGCCAGCAGGACGACGGGTGTTAATGAAAAACTGTTTTTT	CASRTTGVNEKLFF	TRBJ1-4	.	TRBV6-6	.
TGTGCCAGCAGCTCCAGACAGACAACAAACACCGGGGAGCTGTTTTTT	CASSSRQTTNTGELFF	TRBJ2-2	.	TRBV5-4	.
TGTGCCAGCAGTCCTAGGGGATCTGGAGAGCAGTTCTTC	CASSPRGSGEQFF	TRBJ2-1	.	TRBV27	.
TGTGCCAGCTCACCAGAACTAGCGGGAAACAATGAGCAGTTCTTC	CASSPELAGNNEQFF	TRBJ2-1	.	TRBV18	TRBD2
TGTGCCAGCAGCTCATCGCTCCTAAGGGGGGAGGGAGGCTACACCTTC	CASSSSLLRGEGGYTF	TRBJ1-2	.	TRBV7-9	.
TGTGCCAGCAGTCAGGGGGCAGCTAATGAAAAACTGTTTTTT	CASSQGAANEKLFF	TRBJ1-4	.	TRBV6-5	TRBD1
TGTGCCAGTAGTATAGGGGCTAGCGGGGGGCGGCGGGAGCAGTTCTTC	CASSIGASGGRREQFF	TRBJ2-1	.	TRBV19	TRBD2
TGTGCCAGCAGCTCATTCCAGGGAGAGCAGTTCTTC	CASSSFQGEQFF	TRBJ2-1	.	TRBV7-6	.
TGTGCCAGCAGCCGGTCCGGGACAGGGGTTGACGAGCAGTACTTC	CASSRSGTGVDEQYF	TRBJ2-7	.	TRBV5-6	TRBD1
TGTGCCAGCAGCTTAGCGGCGGGCGGGACTGCGGCAGATACGCAGTATTTT	CASSLAAGGTAADTQYF	TRBJ2-3	.	TRBV7-6	.
TGTGCCAGCAGCCCAGACCGGCGGGGCTACACCTTC	CASSPDRRGYTF	TRBJ1-2	once	TRBV14	.
TGTGCCAGCAGTGAGCAGGGCGGCACCGGGGAGCTGTTTTTT	CASSEQGGTGELFF	TRBJ2-2	few	TRBV2	.
TGTGCCAGTTCCCTCGGAGGCTCCCTCTCCTACGAGCAGTACTTC	CASSLGGSLSYEQYF	TRBJ2-7	many	TRBV19	.
TGTGCCAGCAGGGCGGGTGAAAAACTGTTTTTT	CASRAGEKLFF	TRBJ1-4	.	TRBV6-6	.
TGTGCCAGCGGACAGCCGATTAACTATGGCTACACCTTC	CASGQPINYGYTF	TRBJ1-2	.	TRBV7-9	.
TGTGCCAGCAGTGAATCCCTGGGGGCGGGTACGCAGTATTTT	CASSESLGAGTQYF	TRBJ2-3	.	TRBV25-1	.
TGCGCCAGCAGCCAAACGGCGGGAGGGCCGGTGAATGAGCAGTTCTTC	CASSQTAGGPVNEQFF	TRBJ2-1	.	TRBV4-1	TRBD2
TGCGCCAGCAGCTCGGGACAGGAAGAGACCCAGTACTTC	CASSSGQEETQYF	TRBJ2-5	.	TRBV5-1	TRBD1
TGTGCCATACCCGGACTAGCGGGAGGGCCGGGCCCTGGGCGGGAACACAGTGAGCAGTTCTTC	CAIPGLAGGPGPGREHSEQFF	TRBJ2-1	.	TRBV7-6	TRBD2
TGTGCCAGCAGTCCCACCCAGGGTTACGGCAGCGAGCAGTACTTC	CASSPTQGYGSEQYF	TRBJ2-7	.	TRBV25-1	.
TGTGCCGGACGGGGGGGTTTTCCGGAAAAACTGTTTTTT	CAGRGGFPEKLFF	TRBJ1-4	.	TRBV21-1	.
TGTGCCAGCAGCTTAGGGACAGGGTTGGGGACTAATGAAAAACTGTTTTTT	CASSLGTGLGTNEKLFF	TRBJ1-4	.	TRBV7-2	TRBD1
TGTGCCAGCAGTTACTCCTGGAACACCGGGGAGCTGTTTTTT	CASSYSWNTGELFF	TRBJ2-2	.	TRBV6-5	.
TGTGCCTGGAGGCCTAGCGGGACGTATGAGCAGTACTTC	CAWRPSGTYEQYF	TRBJ2-7	.	TRBV30	TRBD2
TGCGCCAGCAGCTTAGGCGGGACAGGGAACACAGATACGCAGTATTTT	CASSLGGTGNTDTQYF	TRBJ2-3	once	TRBV5-1	TRBD1
TGTGCCAGCAGTTTCAGGACAGTGAACACCGGGGAGCTGTTTTTT	CASSFRTVNTGELFF	TRBJ2-2	.	TRBV6-2/TRBV6-3	.
TGTGCCAGCAGCGTAGGGGACAGCACGACGGGGGAGCAGTACTTC	CASSVGDSTTGEQYF	TRBJ2-7	.	TRBV9	TRBD1
TGTGCCAGCAGCTTAGGGCAGGGGGCCGGGGAGCTGTTTTTT	CASSLGQGAGELFF	TRBJ2-2	.	TRBV7-3	TRBD1
TGTGCCAGCAGCTCAGGGGCTGGCTACACCTTC	CASSSGAGYTF	TRBJ1-2	.	TRBV9	.
TGTGCCACCAGTGATTCGGTCCCCGGCTCCTACAATGAGCAGTTCTTC	CATSDSVPGSYNEQFF	TRBJ2-1	.	TRBV24-1	.
TGTGCCACCAGCAGAGTCGGGAGAGGGTCCTACGAGCAGTACTTC	CATSRVGRGSYEQYF	TRBJ2-7	.	TRBV15	.
TGTGCCAGTAGTAAGGGACAGAGCTCCTACAATGAGCAGTTCTTC	CASSKGQSSYNEQFF	TRBJ2-1	.	TRBV19	TRBD1
TGTGCCAGCAGTTCTGGCGCCGGGGTGGGCGAGCAGTACTTC	CASSSGAGVGEQYF	TRBJ2-7	.	TRBV6-2/TRBV6-3	.